Below are 18 T cell receptor beta chains sequenced from a single sample in a study of metastatic and nonmetastatic thyroid tumors. From the PCR reads, TCRdb re-called clones with MiXCR. The sample records 60,000 or so clones, just over 4% being singletons. No patient received treatment before thyroid surgery. The material sequenced was blood. Receptor source: a female donor with papillary thyroid cancer or a benign thyroid nodule (not recorded which). Some clones in this sample may be carry-over from other donors' samples.

This clone was recorded at least ten times. The CDR3 nucleotides are TGTGCCAGCAGCTCCTTCCAGAAGGGGGAGGAGACCCAGTACTTC. Its translation is CASSSFQKGEETQYF. The chain recombines TRBV7-8 with TRBJ2-5; D perhaps matches TRBD1 (6 bases). The CDR3 is 15 residues long. Germline loops: CDR1 SGHVS, CDR2 FQNEAQ. Trimming removed 4 bases at V and 5 bases at J, with 17 bases between.

The chain recombines TRBV24-1 with TRBJ1-2; D uncertain. Germline values: CDR1 KGHDR, CDR2 SFDVKD. Trimming removed 3 bases from V and 6 bases from J, with 19 bases in between. The CDR3 has 16 amino acids. CDR3 loop: CATSDNRHVLGNGYTF. CDR3 nucleotides: TGTGCCACCAGTGATAATAGACATGTTCTTGGAAATGGCTACACCTTC.

This clone was counted between two and nine times. This may be a read error: a much more frequent sequence differs by one nucleotide. The same CDR3 also results from other DNA sequences found in this sample. This sequence joins TRBV20-1 and TRBJ2-1; 9 positions match TRBD2. With 5 bases clipped from V and 4 bases from J, the junction kept 6 bases outside the gene matches. The germline CDR1 and CDR2 sequences are DFQATT and SNEGSKA (reference sequence). CDR3 size: 14 residues. CDR3 DNA: TGCAGTGCTGCCCCTGGACTAGCGTACAATGAGCAGTTCTTC. This encodes CSAAPGLAYNEQFF.

Many counts were recorded for this clone. The chain joins TRBV7-2 to TRBJ1-1, with a weak D call TRBD1 (6 bases). Between the trimmed V and J ends, which lost 5 bases and 2 bases, there was a span of 15 bases. The CDR3 has 15 amino acids. Germline V gene sequence: CDR1 SGHTA, CDR2 FQGNSA. The CDR3 DNA is TGTGCCAGCAGCCGTCCACAGGGAGTTAACACTGAAGCTTTCTTT. Its translation: CASSRPQGVNTEAFF. Filled out from reference TRBV7-2 and TRBJ1-1, the complete variable domain reads GAGVSQSPSNKVTEKGKDVELRCDPISGHTALYWYRQSLGQGLEFLIYFQGNSAPDKSGLPSDRFSAERTGGSVSTLTIQRTQQEDSAVYLCASSRPQGVNTEAFFGQGTRLTVV.

This clone has a count of ten or more. The CDR3 DNA is TGTGCCAGCAGTTTATACCGGACAGGGGGCGCGAGGAATGAGCAGTTCTTC. It yields the protein CASSLYRTGGARNEQFF. The genes are TRBV27 and TRBJ2-1; 11 bases fit TRBD1. The CDR3 has 17 amino acids. After removal of 1 base from V and 7 bases from J, the junction contained 9 bases not matched to a gene. Germline CDR1 MNHEY, CDR2 SMNVEV (reference sequence).

This clone was counted ten times or more. This chain links TRBV12-3 or TRBV12-4 with TRBJ2-1; 7 nucleotides agree with TRBD2. The V gene end was trimmed by 0 bases and the J gene end by 4 bases; junction bases not matched to a gene: 6. This CDR3 comprises 16 residues. In DNA, the CDR3 is TGTGCCAGCAGTTTAGCGGGAGGGCCATCTTACAATGAGCAGTTCTTC. Its protein is CASSLAGGPSYNEQFF.

The table lists this clone with a few counts. The V and J genes are TRBV2 and TRBJ1-3; 8 bases are shared with TRBD1. V was pared by 6 bases and J by 7 bases, with 11 bases of the junction left unmatched. There are 15 residues in the CDR3. CDR1 and CDR2 from the germline V gene are SNHLY and FYNNEI. The DNA of the CDR3 is TGTGCCAGCAGCCCAAGTACAGGGGGGAGGAACACCATATATTTT. The encoded protein is CASSPSTGGRNTIYF.

In its sample, this clone was seen many times. V usage is TRBV20-1 and J usage is TRBJ2-1; 10 nucleotides match TRBD1. The CDR3 is made up of 18 amino acids. Germline CDR1 is DFQATT and CDR2 is SNEGSKA (reference sequence). Germline trimming cut 6 bases from V and 10 bases from J; bases unmatched to any gene: 24. The CDR3 loop is CSATGTGESLATRPEQFF. DNA of the CDR3: TGCAGTGCCACCGGGACAGGGGAATCGTTGGCGACCCGGCCGGAGCAGTTCTTC.

This clone has a handful of counts. The junction departs from the called germline gene at one end, perhaps through a read error. V usage is TRBV6-4 and J usage is TRBJ2-1; TRBD2 aligns across 9 bases. This CDR3 spans 15 amino acids. Germline values: CDR1 MRHNA, CDR2 SNTAGT. The CDR3 DNA is TGTGCCAGCAGTTATGCGGGAGGGCCGGACAATGGGCAGTTCTTC. As protein: CASSYAGGPDNGQFF.

This clone was picked up a small number of times. One end of the junction fails to match germline, which may point to a read error. The rearrangement joins TRBV12-3 or TRBV12-4 to TRBJ1-4; no definite D call. CDR3 length equals 14 residues. Written as DNA, the CDR3 is TGTGCCAGCAGCGAGAAAGCAACCAATGAAAAACTGTTTTTT. Amino acids: CASSEKATNEKLFF.

This clone occurred many times. This chain uses TRBV10-3 with TRBJ2-5; tentative D call: TRBD1 (6 bases). The CDR3 is 14 amino acids. Trimming left V 4 bases short and J 0 bases short, with 9 bases between. CDR1 is ENHRY, CDR2 SYGVKD, per germline. Here the CDR3 DNA reads TGTGCCATCAGTGTTGGGGGCGACCAAGAGACCCAGTACTTC. It codes for CAISVGGDQETQYF.

This clone was seen ten or more times. As DNA, the CDR3 is TGTGCCAGCAAGCCGACTAGCGGGAGCCTCCCCGGGGAGCTGTTTTTT. This gives the protein CASKPTSGSLPGELFF. The chain combines TRBV2 with TRBJ2-2; 12 bases map to TRBD2. Trimming at V came to 7 bases and at J to 6 bases, leaving 9 bases not matched to a gene. The length of the CDR3 is 16 residues. Germline CDR1 SNHLY, CDR2 FYNNEI. The full variable domain, completed using reference TRBV2 and TRBJ2-2, is EPEVTQTPSHQVTQMGQEVILRCVPISNHLYFYWYRQILGQKVEFLVSFYNNEISEKSEIFDDQFSVERPDGSNFTLKIRSTKLEDSAMYFCASKPTSGSLPGELFFGEGSRLTVL.

CDR3 amino acids: CASTGTGKHTDTQYF. CDR3 coding DNA: TGTGCCAGTACAGGGACAGGTAAACACACAGATACGCAGTATTTT. The chain is built from TRBV11-3 and TRBJ2-3; 8 bases match TRBD1. This CDR3 is 15 amino acids long. CDR1 is SGHNT, CDR2 YENEEA, per germline. The ends lost 9 bases at V and 2 bases at J; junction bases unmatched: 10.

The table lists this clone with many counts. V gene TRBV5-1 combines with J gene TRBJ2-3; tentative D call: TRBD2 (6 bases). The CDR3 runs 15 residues. The ends were cut back, 6 bases at V and 1 base at J, with 15 bases in the middle. Germline values: CDR1 SGHRS, CDR2 YFSETQ. As DNA, the CDR3 is TGCGCCAGCACCCGGCGGGGCGACCGCACAGATACGCAGTATTTT. The encoded protein is CASTRRGDRTDTQYF.

This clone was detected only a few times. V is TRBV20-1 and J is TRBJ2-7; D may be TRBD1 or TRBD2 (5 bases each). The CDR3 has 15 amino acids. Germline lookup yields CDR1 DFQATT and CDR2 SNEGSKA (reference sequence). CDR3 coding DNA: TGCATTGCCAGACTTCCCGGGGCGTCGTCCGCCGAGCAGTACTTC. Translated: CIARLPGASSAEQYF.

There are many counts of this clone. The DNA of the CDR3 is TGTGCCAGCACCAAAGGGGCCCTAGGGCTAAGTAACACAGATACGCAGTATTTT. The encoded protein is CASTKGALGLSNTDTQYF. This chain connects TRBV7-8 to TRBJ2-3, with D perhaps TRBD1 (5 bases). The V gene's germline CDR1 is SGHVS and CDR2 FQNEAQ. V gave up 7 bases and J gave up 2 bases, with 25 bases separating them. The CDR3 is 18 residues long.

This clone was seen a few times. The V gene is TRBV6-1, the J gene TRBJ2-1; D assignment may be TRBD1 or TRBD2 (7 bases each). The CDR3 sequence is 14 residues long. The V end lost 10 bases, the J end lost 6 bases, and 19 bases lay between the germline ends. The germline V gene has CDR1 MNHNS and CDR2 SASEGT. CDR3 region: CATRGQGGFNEQFF. The CDR3 DNA reads as TGTGCCACCCGGGGCCAGGGGGGGTTCAATGAGCAGTTCTTC.

This clone was picked up many times. V usage is TRBV7-3 and J usage is TRBJ2-6; 7 bases match TRBD2. V was pared by 4 bases and J by 2 bases, with 2 bases of the junction left unmatched. The CDR3 spans 15 residues. Germline CDR1 and CDR2: SGHTA and FQGTGA. CDR3 protein: CASSSGGPGANVLTF. The CDR3 region has the DNA TGTGCCAGCAGCTCGGGAGGACCTGGGGCCAACGTCCTGACTTTC. Supplemented by reference TRBV7-3 and TRBJ2-6, the full variable domain reads GAGVSQTPSNKVTEKGKYVELRCDPISGHTALYWYRQSLGQGPEFLIYFQGTGAADDSGLPNDRFFAVRPEGSVSTLKIQRTERGDSAVYLCASSSGGPGANVLTFGAGSRLTVL.